This note documents a single TCR beta chain sequence. Its antigen remains unknown. The data were taken from a study of CD8+ T cells in alopecia areata. Turning to the study itself: A 6-month period off drug followed tofacitinib, which lasted 6 to 18 months. The study, taken as a whole, reports: Lesional scalp displayed greater clonality than normal scalp, most notably in alopecia totalis/universalis.

The treatment was: oral pan-JAK inhibitor, 5-10 mg twice daily. In each case, RNA was isolated and then reverse transcribed into cDNA as the sequencing template. Profiling relied on immunoSEQ multiplex PCR, and the TCRdb table lists in-frame clones only, not all of them. Of about 160,000 clones in the sample, roughly 65% were seen once. This receptor was obtained from a human donor with alopecia areata. Specimen: CD4+ T cells sorted from blood, collected at week 4, from a patient treated with tofacitinib.

The CDR3 sequence: CASSRDSPGYGYTF. In nucleotides, the CDR3 is TGTGCCAGCAGTAGGGACAGCCCCGGCTATGGCTACACCTTC. The rearrangement links TRBV2 to TRBJ1-2, with 7 bases matching TRBD1. V shed 5 bases and J 4 bases; nucleotides not matched to a gene: 7. This CDR3 has 14 amino acids. Per the germline V gene, CDR1 is SNHLY and CDR2 is FYNNEI.